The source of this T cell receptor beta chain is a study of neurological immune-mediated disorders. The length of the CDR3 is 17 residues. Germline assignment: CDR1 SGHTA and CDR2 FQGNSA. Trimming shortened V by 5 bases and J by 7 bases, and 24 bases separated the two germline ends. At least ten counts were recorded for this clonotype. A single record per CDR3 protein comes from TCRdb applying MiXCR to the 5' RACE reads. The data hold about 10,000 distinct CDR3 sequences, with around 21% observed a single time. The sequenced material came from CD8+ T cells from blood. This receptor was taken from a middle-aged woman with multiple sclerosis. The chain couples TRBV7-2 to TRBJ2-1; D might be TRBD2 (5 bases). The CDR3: CASSLPWGEAGENEQFF. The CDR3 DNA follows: TGTGCCAGCAGCCTCCCATGGGGAGAGGCAGGTGAGAATGAGCAGTTCTTC.